These 14 T cell receptor beta chains share one sample of origin, sequenced in a study of neurological immune-mediated disorders. TCRdb re-called the 5' RACE reads with MiXCR, one entry per CDR3 protein. The table lists 130,000 or so distinct CDR3 sequences, roughly 3.2% of them singletons. The specimen was PBMCs. The receptors here all came from a woman between 25 and 40 years old with multiple sclerosis.

This clonotype was observed a single time. V and J are TRBV7-3 and TRBJ2-4; D is undetermined. Trimming pared 5 bases from V and 2 bases from J, leaving 7 bases between. This CDR3 contains 13 residues. Germline-derived CDR1 and CDR2 are SGHTA and FQGTGA. The CDR3 region is CASSPHPKNIQYF. CDR3 sequence (DNA): TGTGCCAGCAGCCCCCACCCCAAAAACATTCAGTACTTC. The full variable domain, its missing parts supplied by reference TRBV7-3 and TRBJ2-4, is GAGVSQTPSNKVTEKGKYVELRCDPISGHTALYWYRQSLGQGPEFLIYFQGTGAADDSGLPNDRFFAVRPEGSVSTLKIQRTERGDSAVYLCASSPHPKNIQYFGAGTRLSVL.

Ten or more counts support this clonotype. The V and J genes are TRBV7-9 and TRBJ2-2; maybe TRBD2 (5 bases). Germline CDR1 is SEHNR and CDR2 is FQNEAQ (reference sequence). CDR3 length: 14 residues. V was clipped by 3 bases and J by 4 bases, with 9 bases between them. The CDR3 here is CASSFGESTGELFF. CDR3 DNA sequence: TGTGCCAGCAGCTTTGGGGAGAGCACCGGGGAGCTGTTTTTT.

There are many counts of this clonotype. This chain joins TRBV7-9 and TRBJ1-5; D is uncertain. Germline CDR1 is SEHNR and CDR2 is FQNEAQ (reference sequence). V shed 1 base and J shed 4 bases, with 11 bases lying between them. The length of the CDR3 is 15 residues. For the CDR3, the DNA is TGTGCCAGCAGCTTAGGCGGGGTTGGGAATCAGCCCCAGCATTTT. Residues: CASSLGGVGNQPQHF.

Ten or more counts support this clonotype. The chain is built from TRBV20-1 and TRBJ1-1, with 8 nucleotides matching TRBD1. The CDR3 has 14 amino acids. Trimming took 1 base from V and 7 from J; bases not matched to a gene: 8. From germline, CDR1 is DFQATT and CDR2 SNEGSKA (reference sequence). The CDR3 coding sequence is TGCAGTGCTAGAGTGGACAGGGAAGGCGATGAAGCTTTCTTT. It translates to CSARVDREGDEAFF.

This clonotype was picked up many times. This chain uses TRBV4-3 with TRBJ2-7, with 9 nucleotides matching TRBD2. From germline, CDR1 is LGHNA and CDR2 YSLEER. CDR3 length: 16 residues. With 0 bases clipped from V and 0 bases from J, the junction kept 3 bases outside the gene matches. The CDR3 DNA reads as TGCGCCAGCAGCCAAGATGCTAGCGGGGCCTCCTACGAGCAGTACTTC. This encodes CASSQDASGASYEQYF.

This chain links TRBV7-8 with TRBJ2-1; D may be TRBD1 or TRBD2 (5 bases each). The CDR3 loop spans 14 amino acids. CDR1 and CDR2 from the germline V gene are SGHVS and FQNEAQ. V lost 1 base to trimming and J lost 6 bases, with 10 bases between them. DNA for the CDR3: TGTGCCAGCAGCTTAGGACAGAGGGCCAATGAGCAGTTCTTC. This encodes CASSLGQRANEQFF.

The chain links TRBV27 to TRBJ2-2; TRBD2 might be the D (5 bases). The CDR3 totals 14 residues. Trimming took off 2 bases at V and 6 bases at J, with 10 bases between the two ends. CDR1 and CDR2 (germline): MNHEY, SMNVEV (reference sequence). The CDR3 region has the DNA TGTGCCAGCAGTTTACCGGGAACCCCCGGGGAGCTGTTTTTT. The encoded protein is CASSLPGTPGELFF.

This clonotype was seen repeatedly, ten times or more. The CDR3, as DNA: TGTGCCAGCAGTCCCCCCCGGGTATCGGAAGGATCACCCCTCCACTTT. Protein product: CASSPPRVSEGSPLHF. J is TRBJ1-6 and V is TRBV6-6; D gene uncertain. Per germline, CDR1 MNHNY and CDR2 SVGAGI (reference sequence). The ends were cut back, 5 bases at V and 10 bases at J, with 21 bases in the middle. The CDR3 has 16 residues.

This clonotype was counted only a few times. The chain is built from TRBV15 and TRBJ1-6, with D perhaps TRBD1 (5 bases). CDR1 is LNHNV and CDR2 is YYDKDF in the germline V gene (reference sequence). CDR3 size: 14 residues. V was shortened by 4 bases and J by 7 bases, with 11 bases between the two germline ends. The CDR3 is CATSTLKGNSPLHF. The CDR3 coding sequence is TGTGCCACCAGCACGTTGAAGGGGAATTCACCCCTCCACTTT.

This clonotype was recorded at least ten times. The chain links TRBV3-1 to TRBJ2-7, with D hard to call. V lost 0 bases and J lost 2, with 11 bases in between. This CDR3 is built from 15 residues. The germline V gene encodes CDR1 LGHDT and CDR2 YNNKEL (reference sequence). The CDR3 coding sequence is TGTGCCAGCAGCCAAGATGGTCCCCCACCCTACGAGCAGTACTTC. The encoded protein is CASSQDGPPPYEQYF.

This clonotype was recorded many times. The chain employs TRBV7-9 and TRBJ2-2, with D possibly being TRBD2 (6 bases). The CDR3 sequence is 13 residues long. V dropped 5 bases and J dropped 4 bases, with 8 bases sitting between them. Per germline, CDR1 SEHNR and CDR2 FQNEAQ (reference sequence). The CDR3 coding sequence is TGTGCCAGCAGCCACGGGGGCACCGGGGAGCTGTTTTTT. This encodes CASSHGGTGELFF.

This clonotype was recorded at least ten times. The J gene is TRBJ2-6, the V gene TRBV28, with D unresolved. The V gene's germline CDR1 is MDHEN and CDR2 SYDVKM. Trimming removed 3 bases at V and 0 bases at J, with 6 bases between. This CDR3 comprises 15 residues. As DNA, the CDR3 is TGTGCCAGCAGTTTCTGGTACTCTGGGGCCAACGTCCTGACTTTC. Protein sequence: CASSFWYSGANVLTF.

In its sample, this clonotype was seen many times. The rearrangement joins TRBV4-3 to TRBJ2-7, with D possibly TRBD1 on 6 matching bases. CDR1 LGHNA and CDR2 YSLEER come from the germline V gene. Trimming removed 4 bases at V and 5 bases at J, with 15 bases between. The CDR3 is 14 amino acids. The CDR3 here is CASSPGQFLNEQYF. The CDR3 nucleotides are TGCGCCAGCAGCCCTGGACAGTTTCTGAACGAGCAGTACTTC.

This clonotype was seen repeatedly, ten times or more. The gene calls are TRBV7-9 and TRBJ1-1; D gene unclear. V gave up 5 bases and J gave up 4 bases, with 11 bases separating them. This CDR3 spans 13 amino acids. The germline gives CDR1 SEHNR, CDR2 FQNEAQ (reference sequence). The CDR3 DNA reads as TGTGCCAGCAGCCCCCAGTACGGCACTGAAGCTTTCTTT. Residues: CASSPQYGTEAFF.